This T cell receptor beta chain is drawn from a study of T cells after yellow fever vaccination. This clonotype was picked up a small number of times. Germline V lookup: CDR1 SGHRS, CDR2 YFSETQ. J was trimmed by 0 bases and V by 1 base; bases with no gene match: 2. This CDR3 contains 17 residues. MiXCR, run by TCRdb on the 5' RACE reads, gives a single entry per CDR3 protein. The sample holds just under 600,000 distinct CDR3 sequences; roughly 13% are singletons and the top ten take around an eighth. The sample here was PBMCs, taken on the day of the yellow fever booster vaccination. The chain joins TRBV5-1 to TRBJ2-2; 11 nucleotides match TRBD2. The receptor was derived from a man aged 25-40 years who received the YFV17D yellow fever vaccine. The CDR3, as DNA: TGCGCCAGCAGCTTGCTAGCGGGAGGAACGAACACCGGGGAGCTGTTTTTT. It yields the protein CASSLLAGGTNTGELFF.